The 6 T cell receptor beta chains below were found in one sample sequenced in a study of early T cells in non-severe SARS-CoV-2 infection. A single record per CDR3 protein comes from TCRdb applying MiXCR to the 5' RACE reads. The profile shows under 30,000 distinct CDR3 sequences, 3.5% to 5% of them singletons. The specimen was whole blood. These receptor sequences come from an adult who was a healthcare worker with PCR-confirmed SARS-CoV-2 infection or an uninfected control (not recorded which).

This clonotype has ten or more counts. This sequence joins TRBV2 and TRBJ1-6, with no clear D. V was cut by 6 bases and J by 8 bases, with 20 bases left in between. The CDR3 spans 16 residues. Germline CDR1 is SNHLY and CDR2 is FYNNEI. CDR3 nucleotide sequence: TGTGCCAGCAGCCTCTATAGCTTGGCCCCGGATTCACCCCTCCACTTT. Amino acid sequence: CASSLYSLAPDSPLHF.

This clonotype was seen repeatedly, ten times or more. This sequence joins TRBV2 and TRBJ1-2; D not certain. The germline CDR1 and CDR2 sequences are SNHLY and FYNNEI. With 6 bases removed from V and 1 base from J, the gap between germline ends came to 18 bases. The CDR3 loop spans 16 amino acids. The CDR3: CASSKGGRRDNYGYTF. The CDR3 DNA follows: TGTGCCAGCAGCAAAGGAGGGAGGCGGGATAACTATGGCTACACCTTC.

This clonotype was seen at least ten times. The chain couples TRBV20-1 to TRBJ2-2, with D possibly TRBD2 on 6 matching bases. Germline V CDR1 and CDR2: DFQATT, SNEGSKA (reference sequence). This CDR3 region has 17 residues. The V and J ends lost 2 bases and 1 base respectively, with 17 bases between them. The CDR3 DNA sequence: TGCAGTGCTAGACCCGACGGGGAGGTACTGAACACCGGGGAGCTGTTTTTT. The encoded protein is CSARPDGEVLNTGELFF.

This clonotype was observed at least ten times. One junction end disagrees with the germline gene, perhaps due to a read error. This chain uses TRBV7-9 with TRBJ2-5, with 9 bases that match TRBD2. Germline CDR1 and CDR2: SEHNR and FQNEAQ (reference sequence). The CDR3 is 16 residues long. DNA for the CDR3: TGTGCCAGCAGCGGGCAGACTAGCGGAACCCAAGAGACCCAGCACTTC. Residues: CASSGQTSGTQETQHF.

This clonotype has a count of ten or more. The chain uses TRBV7-6 and TRBJ2-5, with 12 bases lining up with TRBD2. The CDR3 is made up of 20 amino acids. With 4 bases clipped from V and 0 bases from J, the junction kept 15 bases outside the gene matches. The germline CDR1 and CDR2 sequences are SGHVS and FNYEAQ. The CDR3 here is CASSWPSGRAPVGDQETQYF. Written as DNA, the CDR3 is TGTGCCAGCAGCTGGCCTAGCGGGAGGGCCCCAGTCGGAGACCAAGAGACCCAGTACTTC.

The CDR3 sequence: CASGPGQGFGEQYF. In nucleotides, the CDR3 is TGCGCCAGCGGACCGGGACAGGGTTTTGGTGAGCAGTACTTC. The gene calls are TRBV4-3 and TRBJ2-7; 9 bases match TRBD1. The CDR3 totals 14 residues. CDR1 and CDR2 from the germline V gene are LGHNA and YSLEER. V trimming: 8 bases; J trimming: 7 bases; junction bases outside the gene matches: 12.